This T cell receptor (beta chain) was captured by sequencing in a study of blood T cell repertoires in COVID-19 (dated by TCRdb to about 2020). About the investigation overall: Collaborator samples came from the United States, Italy and Spain and covered acute and convalescent phases of COVID-19. HLA class I and class II types, where available, came from metadata supplied by the sample provider rather than from assay-based typing. Subjects who had been exposed to COVID-19, were actively infected with it, or had recovered from it provided the deeply sampled blood TCRbeta repertoires that made up the dataset. The material from the prospective study consisted of cDNA or gDNA derived from T cells, B-cell-depleted T cells, or PBMCs. Nearly every sample came with metadata listing a de-identified subject ID, COVID-19 status, age in years and sex. The samples were drawn from the first 160 participants of the ongoing ImmuneRACE study and from 1,254 subjects provided by 6 global collaborators. A freely available public database, intended as a resource for researchers studying the immune response to SARS-CoV-2, is where the repertoires were released.

For this clone: This clone's antigen is unknown. No much larger clonotype is one base removed from it; base qualities were not supplied.

Results and caveats for the whole study, not just this receptor: The amount of clinical and demographic metadata varied by source and participant and was provided uncurated.

Whole blood was collected in K2EDTA tubes by collaborating institutions according to the institutions' own protocols. For TCRbeta analysis, collaborator samples were shipped as frozen whole blood, as isolated PBMCs, or as DNA extracted from either sample type. The immunoSEQ Assay, a bias-controlled multiplex PCR, was used to amplify TCRbeta CDR3 regions from genomic DNA. In the paper's pipeline: Nucleated cell counts per sample were estimated from amplification of reference gene primers within the assay. To quantify the absolute abundance of each unique TCRbeta CDR3 rearrangement, sequence reads were collapsed and filtered. For each sample, productive Simpson clonality was calculated as the square root of Simpson's diversity index across productive rearrangements. TCRdb took this table from immuneACCESS and kept in-frame rearrangements with V and J called. Such tables lack part of the clones; where checked against another copy, unresolved V genes explain under half of the gap, and the rest is unexplained. The V and J calls and the clone size are those of that table, but D and trimming were determined from the DNA. This sample holds 40,000 to 50,000 clones; 80% to 90% were observed only once. The top ten clones comprise 15% of the sample.

The sample consisted of peripheral blood. The origin of this receptor is a human donor in a cohort sampled during active COVID-19.

The bases are TGTGCCATCAGTGAGGGTGGAGGGGAAGGGTATGGCTACACCTTC. The resulting protein is CAISEGGGEGYGYTF. The rearrangement joined TRBV10-3 to TRBJ1-2; the D segment could be TRBD1, given 5 matching bases. Including cysteine and phenylalanine, the CDR3 has 15 amino acids. CDR3 DNA only is kept here, 45 bases in frame from base 1. The V and J ends are trimmed by 2 bases and 5 bases, leaving 15 bases between them. Via the germline V gene, CDR1 is ENHRY and CDR2 SYGVKD.